Shown below are 6 T cell receptor beta chains from a single sample sequenced in a study of T cell changes during pregnancy in multiple sclerosis. The repertoire was sequenced with immunoSEQ multiplex PCR; TCRdb's copy has only in-frame clones and lacks some. The table includes about 70,000 clones, around 90% detected once. The sample was CD4+ T cells from peripheral blood mononuclear cells, taken after pregnancy. Source of these receptors: a female donor with multiple sclerosis, enrolled in a pregnancy study.

V gene TRBV2 combines with J gene TRBJ1-1; D remains ambiguous. Trimming removed 6 bases at V and 1 base at J, with 12 bases between. Germline CDR1 reads SNHLY; CDR2 reads FYNNEI. CDR3 length equals 14 residues. The CDR3 sequence is CASSPGRRNTEAFF. The CDR3 DNA reads TGTGCCAGCAGCCCCGGCAGGCGGAACACTGAAGCTTTCTTT.

The CDR3 region is CASSETPGIANYGYTF. DNA for the CDR3: TGTGCCAGCAGTGAAACCCCAGGGATAGCTAACTATGGCTACACCTTC. V is TRBV6-1 and J is TRBJ1-2; D perhaps matches TRBD1 (5 bases). CDR3 length equals 16 residues. Germline V gives CDR1 MNHNS, CDR2 SASEGT. Trimming pared 2 bases from V and 0 bases from J, leaving 13 bases between.

V and J are TRBV5-1 and TRBJ2-1, with a possible D match to TRBD1 (6 bases). V lost 3 bases, J lost 8 bases, and 21 bases lay in between. Germline V gene lookup returns CDR1 SGHRS and CDR2 YFSETQ. This CDR3 region has 16 residues. The CDR3 here is CASSSSGTPRSDEQFF. The CDR3 nucleotides read TGCGCCAGCAGCTCTTCCGGGACACCCCGGTCGGATGAGCAGTTCTTC.

The CDR3 region has the DNA TGTGCCAGCTCACCATATCGGAGCGAGACCCAGTACTTC. Its translation: CASSPYRSETQYF. The chain recombines TRBV18 with TRBJ2-5; D remains unclear. Germline V gene sequence: CDR1 KGHSH, CDR2 LQKENI. The CDR3 length is 13 residues. V was cut by 2 bases and J by 5 bases, with 9 bases left in between.

V is TRBV11-2 and J is TRBJ1-5; 9 bases are a match to TRBD1. The CDR3 runs to 17 residues. The V and J ends lost 3 bases and 2 bases, in that order; junction bases with no gene match: 8. CDR1 and CDR2 (germline): SGHAT, FQNNGV. CDR3 DNA sequence: TGTGCCAGCAGCTTTGCTCGACAGGGGGGTGGCAATCAGCCCCAGCATTTT. It is translated as CASSFARQGGGNQPQHF.

V is TRBV19 and J is TRBJ2-5, with TRBD1 identical over 8 bases. V lost 6 bases and J lost 2; bases outside the gene matches: 8. Per germline, CDR1 LNHDA and CDR2 SQIVND (reference sequence). The CDR3 loop spans 15 amino acids. This CDR3 reads CASSRGREGQETQYF. As DNA, the CDR3 is TGTGCCAGTAGCAGGGGGCGGGAAGGGCAAGAGACCCAGTACTTC. Based on the CDR3 plus reference TRBV19 and TRBJ2-5, the full variable domain is DGGITQSPKYLFRKEGQNVTLSCEQNLNHDAMYWYRQDPGQGLRLIYYSQIVNDFQKGDIAEGYSVSREKKESFPLTVTSAQKNPTAFYLCASSRGREGQETQYFGPGTRLLVL.